These 16 T cell receptor beta chains share one sample of origin, sequenced in a study of blood T cells in healthy people across ages. The second PCR ran roughly 7 to 12 cycles with a sample-barcoded 5' primer and J-beta primers. Via MiXCR, TCRdb re-called the 5' RACE reads, giving one row per CDR3 protein. The sample has around 990,000 distinct CDR3 sequences; under 40% are singletons. Material: blood. Every receptor here comes from a man between 18 and 29 years old in good health.

The V gene is TRBV5-1, the J gene TRBJ2-5, with D possibly matching TRBD2 (5 bases). The germline CDR1 and CDR2 sequences are SGHRS and YFSETQ. V shed 5 bases and J shed 3 bases, with 20 bases lying between them. The CDR3 extends over 16 amino acids. CDR3 region: CASRSRAGTEEETQYF. CDR3 DNA sequence: TGCGCCAGCAGGAGTCGGGCGGGTACCGAGGAAGAGACCCAGTACTTC. Supplemented by reference TRBV5-1 and TRBJ2-5, the full variable domain reads KAGVTQTPRYLIKTRGQQVTLSCSPISGHRSVSWYQQTPGQGLQFLFEYFSETQRNKGNFPGRFSGRQFSNSRSEMNVSTLELGDSALYLCASRSRAGTEEETQYFGPGTRLLVL.

The V gene is TRBV9, the J gene TRBJ2-6, with D possibly matching TRBD1 (5 bases). Germline CDR1 SGDLS, CDR2 YYNGEE. The V gene lost 2 bases and the J gene lost 0 bases, with 12 bases spanning the gap. The CDR3 runs 17 residues. CDR3 sequence reads: CASSVNRDSSGANVLTF. DNA for the CDR3: TGTGCCAGCAGCGTTAACAGAGACAGCTCTGGGGCCAACGTCCTGACTTTC.

This clonotype has a single count. This chain connects TRBV15 to TRBJ2-7, with D perhaps being TRBD1 or TRBD2 (5 bases each). Germline V gives CDR1 LNHNV, CDR2 YYDKDF (reference sequence). Trimming removed 6 bases from V and 7 bases from J, with 22 bases in between. CDR3 length: 15 amino acids. CDR3 sequence: CATRETEGKYNEQYF. Written as DNA, the CDR3 is TGTGCCACCAGAGAGACAGAGGGCAAGTACAATGAGCAGTACTTC.

The table lists this clonotype with many counts. V is TRBV3-1 and J is TRBJ1-2; D not certain. The V end lost 0 bases, the J end lost 6 bases, and 11 bases lay between the germline ends. Germline lookup yields CDR1 LGHDT and CDR2 YNNKEL (reference sequence). This CDR3 has 14 residues. CDR3 amino acids: CASSQEYEGNGYTF. The DNA of the CDR3 is TGTGCCAGCAGCCAAGAGTACGAGGGAAATGGCTACACCTTC.

This clonotype was counted ten times or more. The rearrangement links TRBV12-3 or TRBV12-4 to TRBJ2-3; D is perhaps TRBD1 (6 bases). The ends were cut back, 7 bases at V and 4 bases at J, with 15 bases in the middle. The CDR3 extends over 14 amino acids. The CDR3 region is CASTRAGVSDTQYF. CDR3 sequence (DNA): TGTGCCAGCACTCGGGCAGGGGTTTCAGATACGCAGTATTTT.

In the case of this clonotype: Since a much larger clone is just one base distant, this may be a read error. This chain uses TRBV9 with TRBJ2-5, with 7 bases that match TRBD2. V shed 1 base, J shed 11 bases, and the junction held 11 bases outside the gene matches. The CDR3 has 14 amino acids. Germline CDR1 and CDR2: SGDLS and YYNGEE. CDR3 coding DNA: TGTGCCAGCAGCGTATTGGCGGGAGACAATGAGCAGTACTTC. It is translated as CASSVLAGDNEQYF.

The chain is built from TRBV20-1 and TRBJ2-4; unclear D gene. CDR3 size: 15 residues. Germline V CDR1 and CDR2: DFQATT, SNEGSKA (reference sequence). V was pared by 0 bases and J by 0 bases, with 9 bases between. CDR3 protein: CSARESRVAKNIQYF. The CDR3 bases are TGCAGTGCTAGAGAGTCAAGGGTAGCCAAAAACATTCAGTACTTC.

J is TRBJ2-7 and V is TRBV9, with unresolved D. The CDR3 consists of 13 residues. Germline V gene sequence: CDR1 SGDLS, CDR2 YYNGEE. Trimming removed 3 bases from V and 6 bases from J, with 13 bases in between. CDR3 DNA sequence: TGTGCCAGCAGCGAAGGCAGCAAGACCGAGCAGTACTTC. Translated: CASSEGSKTEQYF. The full variable domain, completed using reference TRBV9 and TRBJ2-7, is DSGVTQTPKHLITATGQRVTLRCSPRSGDLSVYWYQQSLDQGLQFLIQYYNGEERAKGNILERFSAQQFPDLHSELNLSSLELGDSALYFCASSEGSKTEQYFGPGTRLTVT.

Turning to this clonotype: Relative to the germline gene, one junction end is altered; a read error may explain this. The V gene is TRBV4-1, the J gene TRBJ1-2, with D possibly TRBD1 on 6 matching bases. This CDR3 is built from 15 residues. Germline CDR1 is MGHRA and CDR2 is YSYEKL. CDR3 nucleotides: TGCGCCAGCAGCCAAGATTGGAACAGGGAAAATGGCCACACCTTC. Translation gives CASSQDWNRENGHTF.

This clonotype was seen a few times. V gene TRBV5-6 combines with J gene TRBJ2-7; D call uncertain. With 4 bases removed from V and 5 bases from J, the gap between germline ends came to 7 bases. There are 11 residues in the CDR3. Per germline, CDR1 SGHDT and CDR2 YYEEEE. This chain's CDR3 is CASSILDEQYF. The CDR3 nucleotides are TGTGCCAGCAGCATCCTCGACGAGCAGTACTTC.

This chain joins TRBV27 and TRBJ2-1; perhaps D is TRBD1 or TRBD2 (5 bases each). The CDR3 has 13 amino acids. Germline CDR1 is MNHEY and CDR2 is SMNVEV (reference sequence). With 10 bases removed from V and 2 bases from J, the gap between germline ends came to 12 bases. The CDR3 sequence: CATGTATYNEQFF. The CDR3 DNA follows: TGTGCCACCGGGACCGCTACCTACAATGAGCAGTTCTTC.

This clonotype was counted between two and nine times. V gene TRBV5-1 combines with J gene TRBJ1-2; D is perhaps TRBD1 (5 bases). The V gene's germline CDR1 is SGHRS and CDR2 YFSETQ. The V end lost 4 bases, the J end lost 4 bases, and 17 bases lay between the germline ends. The CDR3 consists of 15 residues. DNA for the CDR3: TGCGCCAGCAGCGCCGCCAGGGAATCGGTCTATGGCTACACCTTC. Its translation is CASSAARESVYGYTF.

This rearrangement joins TRBV12-3 or TRBV12-4 to TRBJ2-1, with D tentatively TRBD1 or TRBD2 (5 bases each). V lost 6 bases to trimming and J lost 3 bases, with 12 bases between them. The CDR3 runs to 14 residues. The CDR3 region has the DNA TGTGCCAGCAGCGGGACCACCTACTACAATGAGCAGTTCTTC. Translation gives CASSGTTYYNEQFF.

For this clonotype: One end of the junction varies from germline; a read error may be responsible. The chain joins TRBV12-3 or TRBV12-4 to TRBJ2-4, with D hard to call. The J call may be mistaken, given a closer DNA end match to TRBJ2-7. The CDR3 runs to 12 residues. Written as DNA, the CDR3 is TGTGCCGGCAGTTTCTCTGGCTACGAGCAGTACTTC. Protein: CAGSFSGYEQYF.

The chain uses TRBV6-1 and TRBJ1-5; the match to TRBD1 covers 7 bases. Unmatched junction bases numbered 7, after V lost 1 base and J lost 7 bases. This CDR3 comprises 15 residues. Germline assignment: CDR1 MNHNS and CDR2 SASEGT. CDR3 sequence reads: CASSEGDRVWQPQHF. DNA of the CDR3: TGTGCCAGCAGTGAAGGCGACAGGGTCTGGCAGCCCCAGCATTTT.

The rearrangement links TRBV7-2 to TRBJ1-5; D gene ambiguous. V dropped 2 bases and J dropped 6 bases, with 8 bases sitting between them. CDR1 is SGHTA, CDR2 FQGNSA, per germline. CDR3 length: 13 amino acids. Here the CDR3 reads CASSLTQTQPQHF. CDR3 coding DNA: TGTGCCAGCAGCTTAACACAGACTCAGCCCCAGCATTTT.